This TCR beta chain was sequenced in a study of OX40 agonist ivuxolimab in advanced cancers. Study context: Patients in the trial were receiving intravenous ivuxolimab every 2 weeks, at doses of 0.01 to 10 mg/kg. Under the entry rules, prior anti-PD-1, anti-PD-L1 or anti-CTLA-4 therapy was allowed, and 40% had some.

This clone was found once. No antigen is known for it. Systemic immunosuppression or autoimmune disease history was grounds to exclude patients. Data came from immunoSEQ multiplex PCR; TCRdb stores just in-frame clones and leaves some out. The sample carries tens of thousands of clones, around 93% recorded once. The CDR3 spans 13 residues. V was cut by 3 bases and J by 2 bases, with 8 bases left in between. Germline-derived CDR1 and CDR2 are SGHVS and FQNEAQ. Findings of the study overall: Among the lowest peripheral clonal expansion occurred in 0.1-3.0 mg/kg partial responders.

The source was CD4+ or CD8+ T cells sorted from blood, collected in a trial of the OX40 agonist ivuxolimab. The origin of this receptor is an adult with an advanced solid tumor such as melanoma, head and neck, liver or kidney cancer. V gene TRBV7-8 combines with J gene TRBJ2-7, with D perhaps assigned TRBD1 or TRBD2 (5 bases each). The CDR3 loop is CASSLQGPYEQYF. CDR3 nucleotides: TGTGCCAGCAGCTTGCAGGGACCCTACGAGCAGTACTTC.